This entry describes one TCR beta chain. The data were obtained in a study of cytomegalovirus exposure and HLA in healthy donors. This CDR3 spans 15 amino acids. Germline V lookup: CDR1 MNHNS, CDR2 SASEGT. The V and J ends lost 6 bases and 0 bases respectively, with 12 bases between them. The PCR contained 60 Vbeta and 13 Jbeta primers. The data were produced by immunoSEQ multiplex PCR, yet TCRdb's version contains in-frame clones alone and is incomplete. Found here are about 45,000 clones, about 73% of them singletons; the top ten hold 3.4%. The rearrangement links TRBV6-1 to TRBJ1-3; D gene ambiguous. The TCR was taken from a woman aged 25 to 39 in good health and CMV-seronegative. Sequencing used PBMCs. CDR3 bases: TGTGCCAGCAGAGATCAGGTGGACTCTGGAAACACCATATATTTT. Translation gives CASRDQVDSGNTIYF.